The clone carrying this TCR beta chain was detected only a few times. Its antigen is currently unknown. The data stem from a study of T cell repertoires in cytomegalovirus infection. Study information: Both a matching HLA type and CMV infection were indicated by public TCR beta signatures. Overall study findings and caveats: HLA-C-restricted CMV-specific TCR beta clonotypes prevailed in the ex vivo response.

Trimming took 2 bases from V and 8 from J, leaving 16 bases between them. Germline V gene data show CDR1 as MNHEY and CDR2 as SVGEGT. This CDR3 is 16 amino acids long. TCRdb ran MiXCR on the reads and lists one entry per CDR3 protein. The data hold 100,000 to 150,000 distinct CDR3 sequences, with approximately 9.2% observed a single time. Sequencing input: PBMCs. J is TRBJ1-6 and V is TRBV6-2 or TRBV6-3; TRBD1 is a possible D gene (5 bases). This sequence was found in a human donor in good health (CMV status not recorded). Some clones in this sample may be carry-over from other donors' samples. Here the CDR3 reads CASSYSSNRHHSPLHF. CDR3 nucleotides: TGTGCCAGCAGTTACAGTTCGAACAGGCATCATTCACCCCTCCACTTT.